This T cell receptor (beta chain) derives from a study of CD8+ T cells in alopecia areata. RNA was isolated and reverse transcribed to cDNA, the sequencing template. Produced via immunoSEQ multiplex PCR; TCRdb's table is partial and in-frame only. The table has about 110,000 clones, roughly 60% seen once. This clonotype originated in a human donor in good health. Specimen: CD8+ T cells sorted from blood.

The CDR3 DNA reads TGTGCCAGCAGTTACTTCGGGACTAGCAATGAGCAGTTCTTC. It is translated as CASSYFGTSNEQFF. The chain couples TRBV6-5 to TRBJ2-1, with 8 bases lining up with TRBD2. Germline V gene sequence: CDR1 MNHEY, CDR2 SVGAGI. The CDR3 has 14 amino acids. Unmatched junction bases numbered 2, after V lost 1 base and J lost 6 bases.